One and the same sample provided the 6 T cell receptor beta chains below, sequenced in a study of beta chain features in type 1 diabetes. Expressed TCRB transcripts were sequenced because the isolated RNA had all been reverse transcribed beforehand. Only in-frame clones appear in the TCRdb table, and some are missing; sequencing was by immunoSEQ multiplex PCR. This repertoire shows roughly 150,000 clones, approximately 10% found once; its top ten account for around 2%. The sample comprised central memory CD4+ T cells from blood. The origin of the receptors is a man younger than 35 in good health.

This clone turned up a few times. The CDR3 reads CASSLEWANQPQHF. In nucleotides, the CDR3 is TGTGCCAGCAGCTTAGAGTGGGCAAATCAGCCCCAGCATTTT. This chain connects TRBV7-2 to TRBJ1-5; D not certain. V was trimmed by 1 base and J by 4 bases, leaving 8 bases between them. The CDR3 length is 14 residues. The germline CDR1 and CDR2 sequences are SGHTA and FQGNSA.

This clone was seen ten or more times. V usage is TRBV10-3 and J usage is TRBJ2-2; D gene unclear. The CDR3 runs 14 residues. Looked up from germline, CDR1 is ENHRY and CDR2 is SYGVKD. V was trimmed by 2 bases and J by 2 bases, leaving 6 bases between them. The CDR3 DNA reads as TGTGCCATCAGTGAGCCTTCAAACACCGGGGAGCTGTTTTTT. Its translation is CAISEPSNTGELFF.

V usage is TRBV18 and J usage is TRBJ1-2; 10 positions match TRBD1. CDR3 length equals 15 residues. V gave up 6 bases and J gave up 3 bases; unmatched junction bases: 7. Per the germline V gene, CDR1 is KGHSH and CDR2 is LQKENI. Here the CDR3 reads CASSKMTGGDYGYTF. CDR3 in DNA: TGTGCCAGCTCGAAAATGACAGGGGGCGACTATGGCTACACCTTC.

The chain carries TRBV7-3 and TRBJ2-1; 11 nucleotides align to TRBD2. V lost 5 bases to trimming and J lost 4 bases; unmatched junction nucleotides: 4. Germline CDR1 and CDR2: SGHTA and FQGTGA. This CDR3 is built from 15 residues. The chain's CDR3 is CASSEGTSGYNEQFF. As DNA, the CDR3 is TGTGCCAGCAGCGAAGGGACTAGCGGTTACAATGAGCAGTTCTTC.

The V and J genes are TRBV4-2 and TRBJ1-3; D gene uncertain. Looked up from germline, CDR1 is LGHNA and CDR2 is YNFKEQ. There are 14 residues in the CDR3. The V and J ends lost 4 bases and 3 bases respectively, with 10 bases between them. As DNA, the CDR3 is TGTGCCAGCAGCCCCGACCCGGGTGGAAACACCATATATTTT. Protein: CASSPDPGGNTIYF.

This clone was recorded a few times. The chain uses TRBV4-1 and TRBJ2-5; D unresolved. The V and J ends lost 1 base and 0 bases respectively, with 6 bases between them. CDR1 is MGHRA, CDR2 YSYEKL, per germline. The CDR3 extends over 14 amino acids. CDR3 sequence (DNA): TGCGCCAGCAGCCAAGGTCCCGACCAAGAGACCCAGTACTTC. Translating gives CASSQGPDQETQYF.